These 15 T cell receptor beta chains were all obtained from the same sample, sequenced in a study of cytomegalovirus exposure and HLA in healthy donors. The PCR used 60 Vbeta and 13 Jbeta primers. Data came from immunoSEQ multiplex PCR; TCRdb stores just in-frame clones and leaves some out. The sample has about 210,000 clones, 79% seen once. The sequencing input was PBMCs. These receptors were taken from a male donor in good health and CMV-seropositive.

The rearrangement joins TRBV7-2 to TRBJ2-1; D is perhaps TRBD2 (6 bases). The CDR3 has 14 residues. Trimming took off 5 bases at V and 9 bases at J, with 17 bases between the two ends. Looked up from germline, CDR1 is SGHTA and CDR2 is FQGNSA. Here the CDR3 DNA reads TGTGCCAGCAGCCCGGGACTCGCCTGGATTGAGCAGTTCTTC. Translated, it gives CASSPGLAWIEQFF.

The rearrangement uses TRBV6-6 and TRBJ1-1; weak D call: TRBD1 (5 bases). The CDR3 spans 13 residues. The V end was cut by 6 bases, the J end by 6 bases, with 14 bases between. Germline lookup yields CDR1 MNHNY and CDR2 SVGAGI (reference sequence). The DNA of the CDR3 is TGTGCCAGCAGGGACCTAACGGGGGCTGAAGCTTTCTTT. Protein product: CASRDLTGAEAFF.

The rearrangement links TRBV18 to TRBJ2-1; TRBD2 agrees at 10 bases. Germline CDR1 KGHSH, CDR2 LQKENI. CDR3 length: 16 residues. With V trimmed by 3 bases and J by 9 bases, 11 bases remained unmatched. The DNA of the CDR3 is TGTGCCAGCTCACCCACAGCGGCTAGCGGGAGAAGTGAGCAGTTCTTC. Translating it yields CASSPTAASGRSEQFF.

The chain uses TRBV9 and TRBJ2-7; 7 bases match TRBD1. The CDR3 is 15 residues long. Germline V gene sequence: CDR1 SGDLS, CDR2 YYNGEE. After removal of 1 base from V and 2 bases from J, the junction contained 6 bases not matched to a gene. The CDR3 DNA reads as TGTGCCAGCAGCGTAAAAAGACAGGGCACCTACGAGCAGTACTTC. It yields the protein CASSVKRQGTYEQYF.

The chain has TRBV10-3 and TRBJ2-3, with 8 bases fitting TRBD1. The germline gives CDR1 ENHRY, CDR2 SYGVKD. The CDR3 sequence is 14 residues long. V was clipped by 6 bases and J by 3 bases; unmatched bases: 5. In nucleotides, the CDR3 is TGTGCCATCAGCCGACAGGGGCGGACAGATACGCAGTATTTT. Protein product: CAISRQGRTDTQYF.

This sequence joins TRBV5-1 and TRBJ2-3; D might be TRBD1 (5 bases). Per germline, CDR1 SGHRS and CDR2 YFSETQ. This CDR3 has 15 amino acids. Trimming cost V 0 bases and J 1 base, with 9 bases left between them. CDR3 coding DNA: TGCGCCAGCAGCTTGGGGTCAGGGCGCACAGATACGCAGTATTTT. As protein: CASSLGSGRTDTQYF.

This clone has only one observation. The chain couples TRBV19 to TRBJ2-5, with 9 bases matching TRBD1. This CDR3 has 12 amino acids. J was trimmed by 5 bases and V by 7 bases; bases with no gene match: 2. Germline V gives CDR1 LNHDA, CDR2 SQIVND (reference sequence). The CDR3 sequence: CASTDRGETQYF. The CDR3, as DNA: TGTGCCAGTACCGACAGGGGGGAGACCCAGTACTTC. Together with reference TRBV19 and TRBJ2-5, the CDR3 gives the full variable domain: DGGITQSPKYLFRKEGQNVTLSCEQNLNHDAMYWYRQDPGQGLRLIYYSQIVNDFQKGDIAEGYSVSREKKESFPLTVTSAQKNPTAFYLCASTDRGETQYFGPGTRLLVL.

This rearrangement joins TRBV5-8 to TRBJ2-3; TRBD2 aligns across 9 bases. Trimming took 2 bases from V and 0 from J; bases not matched to a gene: 1. The CDR3 is made up of 15 amino acids. Germline V gene data show CDR1 as SGHTS and CDR2 as YDEGEE. The CDR3 here is CASSLTSGSTDTQYF. The CDR3 nucleotides are TGTGCCAGCAGCTTAACTAGCGGGAGCACAGATACGCAGTATTTT.

CDR3 residues: CASEGQANTEAFF. CDR3 coding DNA: TGTGCCAGTGAGGGACAGGCGAACACTGAAGCTTTCTTT. V gene TRBV28 combines with J gene TRBJ1-1; 8 bases are shared with TRBD1. Per germline, CDR1 MDHEN and CDR2 SYDVKM. V lost 9 bases and J lost 1; bases outside the gene matches: 4. The CDR3 spans 13 residues.

The chain joins TRBV7-2 to TRBJ1-3; no definite D call. Germline CDR1 and CDR2: SGHTA and FQGNSA. With 2 bases removed from V and 0 bases from J, the gap between germline ends came to 11 bases. The CDR3 sequence is 16 residues long. CDR3 sequence reads: CASSLSPQNSGNTIYF. The DNA of the CDR3 is TGTGCCAGCAGCTTATCCCCACAGAACTCTGGAAACACCATATATTTT.

V usage is TRBV2 and J usage is TRBJ2-6; TRBD1 matches at 8 bases. Germline values: CDR1 SNHLY, CDR2 FYNNEI. The CDR3 contains 16 residues. The J segment lost 0 bases and the V segment lost 7 bases, leaving 5 bases of the junction unmatched. CDR3 in amino acids: CASTGGAPSGANVLTF. CDR3 DNA sequence: TGTGCCAGCACAGGGGGCGCTCCCTCTGGGGCCAACGTCCTGACTTTC. The complete variable domain, with remaining parts taken from reference TRBV2 and TRBJ2-6, reads EPEVTQTPSHQVTQMGQEVILRCVPISNHLYFYWYRQILGQKVEFLVSFYNNEISEKSEIFDDQFSVERPDGSNFTLKIRSTKLEDSAMYFCASTGGAPSGANVLTFGAGSRLTVL.

The chain recombines TRBV5-6 with TRBJ2-1; D might be TRBD2 (6 bases). This CDR3 is built from 13 residues. V lost 3 bases to trimming and J lost 9 bases, with 13 bases between them. Per germline, CDR1 SGHDT and CDR2 YYEEEE. As DNA, the CDR3 is TGTGCCAGCAGCTGGGGGGTGGGGGGTGAGCAGTTCTTC. Protein sequence: CASSWGVGGEQFF.

The chain joins TRBV7-6 to TRBJ2-2, with TRBD2 identical over 14 bases. Germline assignment: CDR1 SGHVS and CDR2 FNYEAQ. The CDR3 is 17 residues long. Trimming took 5 bases from V and 1 from J; bases not matched to a gene: 3. DNA of the CDR3: TGTGCCAGCAGCCAAGGGACTAGCGGGGGGAACACCGGGGAGCTGTTTTTT. Protein: CASSQGTSGGNTGELFF.

This rearrangement joins TRBV4-2 to TRBJ1-2; D is ambiguous. Germline V lookup: CDR1 LGHNA, CDR2 YNFKEQ. V was cut by 0 bases and J by 3 bases, with 11 bases left in between. CDR3 length: 15 amino acids. The CDR3 sequence is CASSQEGGRDYGYTF. The DNA for the CDR3 is TGTGCCAGCAGCCAAGAGGGAGGAAGGGACTATGGCTACACCTTC.

The chain has TRBV7-8 and TRBJ1-2; 8 positions match TRBD1. V shed 1 base, J shed 2 bases, and the junction held 3 bases outside the gene matches. The CDR3 is 15 residues long. Germline V CDR1 and CDR2: SGHVS, FQNEAQ. The CDR3 reads CASSLGWDRNYGYTF. CDR3 sequence (DNA): TGTGCCAGCAGCTTAGGGTGGGACAGGAACTATGGCTACACCTTC.